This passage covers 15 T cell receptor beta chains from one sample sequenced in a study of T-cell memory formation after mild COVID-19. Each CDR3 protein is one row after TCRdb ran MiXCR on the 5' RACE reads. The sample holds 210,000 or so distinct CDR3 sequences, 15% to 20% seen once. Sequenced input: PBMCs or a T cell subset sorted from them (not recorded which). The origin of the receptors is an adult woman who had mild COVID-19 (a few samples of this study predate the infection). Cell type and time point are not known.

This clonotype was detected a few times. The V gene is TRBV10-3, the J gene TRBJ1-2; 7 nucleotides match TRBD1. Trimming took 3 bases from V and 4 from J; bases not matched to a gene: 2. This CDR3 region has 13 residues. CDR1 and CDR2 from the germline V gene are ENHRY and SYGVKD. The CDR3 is CAISDRDSYGYTF. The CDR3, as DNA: TGTGCCATCAGTGACCGGGACAGCTATGGCTACACCTTC.

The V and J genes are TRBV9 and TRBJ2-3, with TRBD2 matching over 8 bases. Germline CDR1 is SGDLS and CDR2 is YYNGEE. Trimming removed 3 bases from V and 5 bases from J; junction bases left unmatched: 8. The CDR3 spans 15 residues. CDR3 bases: TGTGCCAGCAGCGCTAGCGGGTCCATCCTAGATACGCAGTATTTT. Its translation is CASSASGSILDTQYF.

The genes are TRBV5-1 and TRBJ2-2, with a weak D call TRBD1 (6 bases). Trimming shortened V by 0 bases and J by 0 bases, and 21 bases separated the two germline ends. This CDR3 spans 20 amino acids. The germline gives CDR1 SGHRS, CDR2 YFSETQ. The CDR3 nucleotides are TGCGCCAGCAGCTTGGGAACTCACTTGCAGGGGCCCCCGAACACCGGGGAGCTGTTTTTT. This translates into CASSLGTHLQGPPNTGELFF.

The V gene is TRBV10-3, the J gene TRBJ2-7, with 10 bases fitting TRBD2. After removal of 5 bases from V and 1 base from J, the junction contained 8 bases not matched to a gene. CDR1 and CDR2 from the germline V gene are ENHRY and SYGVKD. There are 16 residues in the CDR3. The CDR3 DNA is TGTGCCATCAGTAATACTTTAGCGGGAGGTTCCTACGAGCAGTACTTC. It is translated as CAISNTLAGGSYEQYF.

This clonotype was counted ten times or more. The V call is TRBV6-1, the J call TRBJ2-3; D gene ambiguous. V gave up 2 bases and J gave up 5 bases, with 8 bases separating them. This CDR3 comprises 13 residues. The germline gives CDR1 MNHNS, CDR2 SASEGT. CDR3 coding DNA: TGTGCCAGCAGTGAAAACCCCCTAGATACGCAGTATTTT. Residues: CASSENPLDTQYF.

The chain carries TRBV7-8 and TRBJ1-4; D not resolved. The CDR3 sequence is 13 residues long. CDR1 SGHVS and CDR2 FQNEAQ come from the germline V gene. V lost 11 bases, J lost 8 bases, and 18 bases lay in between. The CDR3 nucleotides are TGTGCCGGTCTAGAGGGCCTGGGGGAAAAACTGTTTTTT. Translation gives CAGLEGLGEKLFF.

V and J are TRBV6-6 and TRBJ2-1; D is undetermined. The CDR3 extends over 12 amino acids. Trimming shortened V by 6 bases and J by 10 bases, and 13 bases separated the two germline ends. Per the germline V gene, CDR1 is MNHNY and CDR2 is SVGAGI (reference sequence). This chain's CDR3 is CASSSHSGEQFF. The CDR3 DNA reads TGTGCCAGCAGCTCCCACTCTGGGGAGCAGTTCTTC.

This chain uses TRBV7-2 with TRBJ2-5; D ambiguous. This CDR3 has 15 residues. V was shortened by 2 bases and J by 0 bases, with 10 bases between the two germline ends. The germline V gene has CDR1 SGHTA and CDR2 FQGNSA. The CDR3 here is CASSLRSWYQETQYF. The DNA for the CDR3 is TGTGCCAGCAGCTTAAGGTCGTGGTACCAAGAGACCCAGTACTTC.

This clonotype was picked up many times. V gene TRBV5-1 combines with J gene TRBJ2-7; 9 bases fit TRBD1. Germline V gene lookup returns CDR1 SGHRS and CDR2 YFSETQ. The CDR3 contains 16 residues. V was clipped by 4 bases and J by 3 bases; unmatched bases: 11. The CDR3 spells CASSLTPGQGHYEQYF. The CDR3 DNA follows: TGCGCCAGCAGCCTAACACCGGGACAGGGACACTACGAGCAGTACTTC.

CDR3: CASSVTGQAEAFF. CDR3 DNA: TGTGCCAGCAGTGTAACAGGGCAGGCGGAAGCTTTCTTT. The chain uses TRBV2 and TRBJ1-1, with D possibly being TRBD1 (6 bases). There are 13 residues in the CDR3. From germline, CDR1 is SNHLY and CDR2 FYNNEI. V lost 4 bases, J lost 8 bases, and 14 bases lay in between.

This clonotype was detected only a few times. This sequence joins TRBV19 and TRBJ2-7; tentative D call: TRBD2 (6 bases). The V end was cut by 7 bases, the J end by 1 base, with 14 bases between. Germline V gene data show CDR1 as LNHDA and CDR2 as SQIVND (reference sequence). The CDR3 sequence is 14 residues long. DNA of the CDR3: TGTGCCAGTAACACCGGACTACCTTCCTACGAGCAGTACTTC. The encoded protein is CASNTGLPSYEQYF.

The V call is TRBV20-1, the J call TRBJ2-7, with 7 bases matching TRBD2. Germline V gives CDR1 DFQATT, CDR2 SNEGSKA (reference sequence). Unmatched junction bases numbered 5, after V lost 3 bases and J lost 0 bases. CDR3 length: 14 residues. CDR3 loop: CSASVTSRSYEQYF. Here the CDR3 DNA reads TGCAGTGCTAGCGTGACTAGCCGCTCCTACGAGCAGTACTTC.

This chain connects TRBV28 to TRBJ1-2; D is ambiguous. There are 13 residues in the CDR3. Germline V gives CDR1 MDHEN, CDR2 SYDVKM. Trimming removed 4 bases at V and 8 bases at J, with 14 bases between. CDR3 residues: CASSSDRPGGYTF. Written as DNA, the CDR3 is TGTGCCAGCAGTTCTGACCGTCCGGGAGGCTACACCTTC.

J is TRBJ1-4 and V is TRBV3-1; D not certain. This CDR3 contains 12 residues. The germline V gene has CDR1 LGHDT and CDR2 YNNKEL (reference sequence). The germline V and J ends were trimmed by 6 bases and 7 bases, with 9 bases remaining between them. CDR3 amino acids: CASRSLSEKLFF. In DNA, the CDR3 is TGTGCCAGCAGATCCTTAAGTGAAAAACTGTTTTTT. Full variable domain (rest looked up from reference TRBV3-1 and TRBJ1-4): DTAVSQTPKYLVTQMGNDKSIKCEQNLGHDTMYWYKQDSKKFLKIMFSYNNKELIINETVPNRFSPKSPDKAHLNLHINSLELGDSAVYFCASRSLSEKLFFGSGTQLSVL.

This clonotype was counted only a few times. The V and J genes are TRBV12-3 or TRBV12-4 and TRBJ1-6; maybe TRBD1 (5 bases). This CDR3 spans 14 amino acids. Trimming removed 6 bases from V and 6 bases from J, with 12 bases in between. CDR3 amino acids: CASSTTGPNSPLHF. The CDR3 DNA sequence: TGTGCCAGCAGCACGACGGGACCTAATTCACCCCTCCACTTT.